This T cell receptor beta chain was found in a study of blood T cell repertoires in COVID-19. Study-level information: Samples of COVID-19 (acute and convalescent) were obtained from the United States, Italy and Spain. PBMCs, B-cell-depleted T cells, or T cells provided the cDNA or gDNA that made up the material.

In the original workflow: Estimated nucleated cell counts came from reference gene primer amplification. Only in-frame clones appear in the TCRdb table, and some are missing; sequencing was by immunoSEQ multiplex PCR. V and J calls and clone size are given by that table; D and trimming were obtained from the DNA. In the table there are under 50,000 clones, approximately 88% of which are singletons. CDR1 SEHNR and CDR2 FQNEAQ come from the germline V gene (reference sequence). V dropped 0 bases and J dropped 5 bases, with 18 bases sitting between them. The CDR3 is made up of 17 amino acids. This TCR was recovered from a human donor in a cohort sampled during active COVID-19. The chain recombines TRBV7-9 with TRBJ2-3; tentative D call: TRBD2 (6 bases). The source material was peripheral blood. In DNA form, the CDR3 reads TGTGCCAGCAGCTTAGCGGGACTGGGCCGAGGGGAAGATACGCAGTATTTT. It codes for CASSLAGLGRGEDTQYF. Combining the CDR3 with reference TRBV7-9 and TRBJ2-3 gives the whole variable domain DTGVSQNPRHKITKRGQNVTFRCDPISEHNRLYWYRQTLGQGPEFLTYFQNEAQLEKSRLLSDRFSAERPKGSFSTLEIQRTEQGDSAMYLCASSLAGLGRGEDTQYFGPGTRLTVL.